A selection of T cell receptor beta chains follows, all from one sample in a study of cytomegalovirus exposure and HLA in healthy donors. Clones were read by immunoSEQ multiplex PCR, and TCRdb kept only the in-frame ones, dropping some. The repertoire has 130,000 or so clones, roughly 75% of them found once; the top ten carry more than 2.5%. The sample comprised PBMCs. Receptors originate from a man in his forties in good health and CMV-seronegative. Each CDR3 is given with its conserved first and last residue. A D gene is named only where the DNA matches it firmly. Clone size is stated in some rows and not others, as once, few, many or a class when expanded.

v_gene: TRBV19; j_gene: TRBJ2-6; len: 19; abundance: -; d_gene: TRBD1; CDR3aa: CASRSPGGQGRSGANVLTF; CDR3nt: TGTGCCAGTAGATCCCCAGGTGGACAGGGTCGGTCTGGGGCCAACGTCCTGACTTTC
v_gene: TRBV2; j_gene: TRBJ1-4; len: 15; abundance: many; d_gene: -; CDR3aa: CASSPRTGQNEKLFF; CDR3nt: TGTGCCAGCAGTCCCCGAACAGGGCAAAATGAAAAACTGTTTTTT
v_gene: TRBV6-1; j_gene: TRBJ1-1; len: 14; abundance: -; d_gene: TRBD1; CDR3aa: CASTTTGGYLHAFF; CDR3nt: TGTGCCAGCACTACGACAGGGGGGTATTTACACGCTTTCTTT
v_gene: TRBV5-1; j_gene: TRBJ1-4; len: 16; abundance: few; d_gene: TRBD1; CDR3aa: CASSLGRGRIDEKLFF; CDR3nt: TGCGCCAGCAGCTTGGGAAGGGGGCGGATTGATGAAAAACTGTTTTTT
v_gene: TRBV6-1; j_gene: TRBJ1-6; len: 15; abundance: -; d_gene: -; CDR3aa: CASSEVQGGDSPLHF; CDR3nt: TGTGCCAGCAGTGAAGTTCAGGGAGGAGATTCACCCCTCCACTTT
v_gene: TRBV19; j_gene: TRBJ2-5; len: 13; abundance: -; d_gene: -; CDR3aa: CATTAEGRETQYF; CDR3nt: TGTGCCACCACGGCGGAGGGACGCGAGACCCAGTACTTC
v_gene: TRBV5-1; j_gene: TRBJ2-5; len: 16; abundance: -; d_gene: TRBD2; CDR3aa: CASRKRGGVFGETQYF; CDR3nt: TGCGCCAGCAGGAAGCGGGGGGGCGTTTTTGGAGAGACCCAGTACTTC
v_gene: TRBV5-1; j_gene: TRBJ2-1; len: 16; abundance: -; d_gene: -; CDR3aa: CASSSSGGSSYNEQFF; CDR3nt: TGCGCCAGCAGCTCCTCGGGGGGCAGCTCCTACAATGAGCAGTTCTTC
v_gene: TRBV30; j_gene: TRBJ1-5; len: 12; abundance: -; d_gene: -; CDR3aa: CAWNKRGQPQHF; CDR3nt: TGTGCCTGGAATAAAAGGGGACAGCCCCAGCATTTT
v_gene: TRBV5-1; j_gene: TRBJ2-7; len: 14; abundance: -; d_gene: TRBD1; CDR3aa: CASSLGTGPYEQYF; CDR3nt: TGCGCCAGCAGCCTAGGGACAGGCCCTTACGAGCAGTACTTC
v_gene: TRBV11-2; j_gene: TRBJ1-6; len: 14; abundance: -; d_gene: -; CDR3aa: CASSQTRPVSSLHF; CDR3nt: TGTGCCAGCAGCCAAACGCGGCCCGTGAGTTCCCTCCACTTT